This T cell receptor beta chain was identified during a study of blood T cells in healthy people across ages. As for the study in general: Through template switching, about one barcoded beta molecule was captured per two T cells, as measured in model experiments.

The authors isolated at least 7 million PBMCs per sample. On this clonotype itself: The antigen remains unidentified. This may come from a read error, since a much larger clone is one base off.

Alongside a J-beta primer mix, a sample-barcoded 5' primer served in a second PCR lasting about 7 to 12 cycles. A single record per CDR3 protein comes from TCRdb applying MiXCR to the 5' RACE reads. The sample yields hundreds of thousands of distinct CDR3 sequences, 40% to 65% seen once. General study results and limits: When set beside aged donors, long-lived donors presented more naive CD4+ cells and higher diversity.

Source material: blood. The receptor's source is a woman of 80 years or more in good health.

The CDR3 bases are TGTGCCAGCAGTACAGAGGGGGAACAATACAGGGTCTATAGCTACACCTTC. Amino acids: CASSTEGEQYRVYSYTF. This chain connects TRBV28 to TRBJ1-2; D may be TRBD1 (6 bases). The germline gives CDR1 MDHEN, CDR2 SYDVKM. The CDR3 covers 17 residues.